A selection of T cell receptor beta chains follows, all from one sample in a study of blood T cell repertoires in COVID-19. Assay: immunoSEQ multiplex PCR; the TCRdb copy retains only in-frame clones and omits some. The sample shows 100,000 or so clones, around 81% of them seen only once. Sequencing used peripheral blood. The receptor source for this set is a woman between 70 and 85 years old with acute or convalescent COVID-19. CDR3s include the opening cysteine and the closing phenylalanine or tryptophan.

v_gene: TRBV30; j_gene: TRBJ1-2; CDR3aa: CASVLDRGDYGYTF
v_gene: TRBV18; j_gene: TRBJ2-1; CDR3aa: CASSPNIRGSGRNEQFF
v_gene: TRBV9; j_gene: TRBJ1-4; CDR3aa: CASSEGQLGEKLFF
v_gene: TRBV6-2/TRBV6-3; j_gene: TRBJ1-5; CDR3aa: CASSATGGPQPQHF
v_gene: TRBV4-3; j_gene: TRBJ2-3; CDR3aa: CARIWDTLRADTQYF
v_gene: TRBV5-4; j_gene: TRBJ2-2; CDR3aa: CASSPKATANLNTGELFF
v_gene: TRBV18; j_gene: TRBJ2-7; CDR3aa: CASSPSIVRTGGGEQYF
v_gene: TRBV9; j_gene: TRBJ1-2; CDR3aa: CASSADPRDTYGYTF
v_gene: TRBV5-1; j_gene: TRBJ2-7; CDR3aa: CASSSKGQGSEQYF
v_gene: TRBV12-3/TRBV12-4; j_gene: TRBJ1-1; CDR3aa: CASSSTRFTEAFF
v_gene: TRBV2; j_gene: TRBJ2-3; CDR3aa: CASSERGLYTQYF
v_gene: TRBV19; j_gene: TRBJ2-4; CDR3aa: CASSATSGARNIQYF
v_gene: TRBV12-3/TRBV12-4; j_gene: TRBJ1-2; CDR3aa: CASSFTGNGYTF
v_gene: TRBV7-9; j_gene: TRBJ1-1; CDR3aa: CASSSMTGGRTEAFF
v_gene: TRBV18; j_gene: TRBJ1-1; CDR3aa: CASSPLGTGANTEAFF
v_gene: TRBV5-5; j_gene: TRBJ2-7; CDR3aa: CASSLGAGNYEQYF
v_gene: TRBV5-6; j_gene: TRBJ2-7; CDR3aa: CASSGLAGQTYEQYF
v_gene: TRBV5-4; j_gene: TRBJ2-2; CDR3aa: CASSSIDRQDTGELFF